A single sample gave rise to the 5 T cell receptor beta chains below, sequenced in a study of T cell changes during pregnancy in multiple sclerosis. The data were produced by immunoSEQ multiplex PCR, yet TCRdb's version contains in-frame clones alone and is incomplete. The sample lists tens of thousands of clones; 88% were seen once. Sequenced material: peripheral blood, taken in the first trimester of pregnancy. The source is a female donor with multiple sclerosis, enrolled in a pregnancy study.

The rearrangement uses TRBV5-4 and TRBJ2-6; D is uncertain. The CDR3 is 18 residues long. With 4 bases removed from V and 0 bases from J, the gap between germline ends came to 17 bases. CDR1 is SGHNT, CDR2 YYREEE, per germline (reference sequence). The CDR3 DNA reads TGTGCCAGCAGCCCTGTACGAGTTCCATACTCTGGGGCCAACGTCCTGACTTTC. This gives the protein CASSPVRVPYSGANVLTF.

The J gene is TRBJ2-1, the V gene TRBV10-3, with D possibly TRBD2 on 5 matching bases. The CDR3 is 12 amino acids. Per the germline V gene, CDR1 is ENHRY and CDR2 is SYGVKD. Trimming pared 9 bases from V and 7 bases from J, leaving 13 bases between. CDR3 sequence: CAILGRGNEQFF. The CDR3 DNA sequence: TGTGCCATACTGGGTCGGGGAAATGAGCAGTTCTTC.

This chain links TRBV7-3 with TRBJ2-5, with 11 bases fitting TRBD2. The germline CDR1 and CDR2 sequences are SGHTA and FQGTGA. The CDR3 covers 14 residues. The junction had 2 bases not matched to a gene; V was cut back by 5 bases and J by 3 bases. The CDR3 region is CASSQGLAEETQYF. CDR3 bases: TGTGCCAGCAGCCAGGGACTAGCGGAAGAGACCCAGTACTTC.

V is TRBV29-1 and J is TRBJ1-2; no firm D call. Trimming removed 0 bases at V and 3 bases at J, with 8 bases between. CDR3 length equals 13 residues. Looked up from germline, CDR1 is SQVTM and CDR2 is ANQGSEA. CDR3 nucleotide sequence: TGCAGCGTTGAAGAACAGAGGGACTATGGCTACACCTTC. The encoded protein is CSVEEQRDYGYTF.

This rearrangement joins TRBV2 to TRBJ2-6, with D maybe TRBD2 (6 bases). The CDR3 length is 16 residues. Germline values: CDR1 SNHLY, CDR2 FYNNEI. The V end was cut by 10 bases, the J end by 2 bases, with 18 bases between. The CDR3 protein is CATISFGRPGANVLTF. The CDR3 nucleotides are TGTGCCACCATATCCTTCGGGAGACCTGGGGCCAACGTCCTGACTTTC.